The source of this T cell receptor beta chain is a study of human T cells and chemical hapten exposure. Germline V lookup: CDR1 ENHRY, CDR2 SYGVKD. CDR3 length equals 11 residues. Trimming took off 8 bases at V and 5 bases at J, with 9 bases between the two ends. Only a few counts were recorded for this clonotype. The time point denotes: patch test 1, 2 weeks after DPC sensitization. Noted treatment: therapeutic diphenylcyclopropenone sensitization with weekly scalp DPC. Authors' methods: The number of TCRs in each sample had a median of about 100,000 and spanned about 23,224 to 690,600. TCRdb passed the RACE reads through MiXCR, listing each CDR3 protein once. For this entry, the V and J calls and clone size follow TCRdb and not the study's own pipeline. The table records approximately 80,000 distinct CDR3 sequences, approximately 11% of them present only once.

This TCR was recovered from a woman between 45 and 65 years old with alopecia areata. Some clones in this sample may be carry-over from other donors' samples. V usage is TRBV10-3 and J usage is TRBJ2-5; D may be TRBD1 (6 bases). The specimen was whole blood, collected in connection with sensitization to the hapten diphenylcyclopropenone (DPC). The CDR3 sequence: CAIGQRETQYF. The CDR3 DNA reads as TGTGCCATCGGACAGCGGGAGACCCAGTACTTC.